The clone carrying this T cell receptor (beta chain) was seen repeatedly, ten times or more. The antigen is not known. TCRdb itself ran the reads through MiXCR, one entry per CDR3 protein. The sample holds about 890,000 distinct CDR3 sequences; approximately 33% are singletons and the top ten take roughly 13%. These data originate in a study of T cell repertoires in cytomegalovirus infection. Regarding the study as a whole: There were HLA-C-restricted CMV-specific TCR beta clonotypes dominating the ex vivo response.

CDR3 size: 17 residues. V dropped 2 bases and J dropped 1 base, with 17 bases sitting between them. The germline gives CDR1 SEHNR, CDR2 FQNEAQ (reference sequence). This specimen consisted of cultured CD8+ T cells from PBMCs, obtained from culture after CMV antigen stimulation. This receptor was identified in a human donor in good health (CMV status not recorded). Some clones in this sample may be carry-over from other donors' samples. This chain uses TRBV7-9 with TRBJ1-1, with D possibly matching TRBD1 (5 bases). CDR3 region: CASSLQKSRVSNTEAFF. The CDR3 coding sequence is TGTGCCAGCAGCTTACAAAAAAGCAGGGTATCGAACACTGAAGCTTTCTTT.